The source of this T cell receptor beta chain is a study of T-cell reconstitution after alpha-beta-depleted transplantation in children. In this sample, this clonotype turned up a few times. This CDR3 has 17 amino acids. In germline, CDR1 is SGHKS, CDR2 YYEKEE (reference sequence). Trimming at V came to 0 bases and at J to 4 bases, leaving 4 bases not matched to a gene. Unique molecular identifiers were built into the TCRbeta library. TCRdb re-called the PCR reads with MiXCR, one entry per CDR3 protein. The sample consists of a few hundred thousand distinct CDR3 sequences, around 13% of them appearing once.

This clonotype originated in a human donor who donated a stem cell graft to a child with combined immunodeficiency. The sample was PBMCs from the stem cell graft donor, taken from the stem cell graft. This rearrangement joins TRBV5-5 to TRBJ2-2, with 12 bases lining up with TRBD2. The CDR3 region is CASSLGLAGVGTGELFF. In DNA, the CDR3 is TGTGCCAGCAGCTTGGGACTAGCGGGAGTTGGCACCGGGGAGCTGTTTTTT.